These 14 T cell receptor beta chains were sequenced from one sample in a study of cytomegalovirus exposure and HLA in healthy donors. Primers included in the PCR were 60 Vbeta and 13 Jbeta primers. Sequencing used immunoSEQ multiplex PCR; TCRdb keeps in-frame clones, though not all of them. The sample has roughly 190,000 clones, 81% seen once. The specimen was PBMCs. Every receptor here comes from a man in his fifties in good health and CMV-seronegative.

This clone was picked up a small number of times. The chain couples TRBV4-1 to TRBJ2-7; D call uncertain. V lost 1 base, J lost 2 bases, and 6 bases lay in between. The CDR3 has 13 residues. Germline values: CDR1 MGHRA, CDR2 YSYEKL. CDR3 loop: CASSQGAPYEQYF. DNA for the CDR3: TGCGCCAGCAGCCAAGGGGCCCCCTACGAGCAGTACTTC.

The V gene is TRBV30, the J gene TRBJ2-5; D is uncertain. The CDR3 totals 13 residues. Per the germline V gene, CDR1 is GTSNPN and CDR2 is SVGIG (reference sequence). With 2 bases removed from V and 1 base from J, the gap between germline ends came to 8 bases. The CDR3 is CAWSITVQETQYF. CDR3 DNA: TGTGCCTGGAGTATAACAGTCCAAGAGACCCAGTACTTC.

This chain links TRBV5-1 with TRBJ2-7; 7 nucleotides line up with TRBD1. Germline V gene sequence: CDR1 SGHRS, CDR2 YFSETQ. The junction had 15 bases not matched to a gene; V was cut back by 0 bases and J by 3 bases. The CDR3 sequence is 18 residues long. CDR3 nucleotides: TGCGCCAGCAGCTTGGAAGGAAAAGTGCCGACAGGGATCTACGAGCAGTACTTC. This gives the protein CASSLEGKVPTGIYEQYF.

J is TRBJ2-6 and V is TRBV2; TRBD2 is a possible D gene (6 bases). CDR3 length equals 16 residues. In germline, CDR1 is SNHLY, CDR2 FYNNEI. Trimming stripped 8 bases from V and 0 bases from J, with 14 bases between. CDR3 protein: CASWGWGDSGANVLTF. CDR3 bases: TGTGCCAGCTGGGGTTGGGGGGACTCTGGGGCCAACGTCCTGACTTTC. Supplemented by reference TRBV2 and TRBJ2-6, the full variable domain reads EPEVTQTPSHQVTQMGQEVILRCVPISNHLYFYWYRQILGQKVEFLVSFYNNEISEKSEIFDDQFSVERPDGSNFTLKIRSTKLEDSAMYFCASWGWGDSGANVLTFGAGSRLTVL.

J is TRBJ2-7 and V is TRBV11-2, with D uncertain. V lost 1 base and J 4 bases, leaving 17 bases between the germline ends. Germline assignment: CDR1 SGHAT and CDR2 FQNNGV. This CDR3 has 16 residues. CDR3 nucleotides: TGTGCCAGCAGCTTAGTACATGCAGGTCCTTTGTACGAGCAGTACTTC. This codes for CASSLVHAGPLYEQYF.

The chain employs TRBV4-3 and TRBJ1-6, with D possibly matching TRBD1 (5 bases). CDR3 size: 16 residues. From germline, CDR1 is LGHNA and CDR2 YSLEER. Trimming shortened V by 0 bases and J by 7 bases, and 13 bases separated the two germline ends. The CDR3 is CASSQDPQGINSPLHF. The CDR3 DNA is TGCGCCAGCAGCCAAGATCCCCAGGGCATCAATTCACCCCTCCACTTT.

About this clone itself: At one end the junction does not follow the germline gene, possibly because of a read error. The V gene is TRBV7-9, the J gene TRBJ2-1; 11 nucleotides line up with TRBD2. The CDR3 totals 18 residues. Germline CDR1 is SEHNR and CDR2 is FQNEAQ (reference sequence). The CDR3 sequence is CSSSLGTSGRRLGNEQFF. The CDR3 DNA reads TGTTCCAGCAGCTTGGGGACTAGCGGACGACGTTTGGGGAATGAGCAGTTCTTC.

The chain is built from TRBV7-2 and TRBJ2-4; possible D gene TRBD2, 6 bases. Germline V gene data show CDR1 as SGHTA and CDR2 as FQGNSA. V dropped 3 bases and J dropped 9 bases, with 6 bases sitting between them. This CDR3 is built from 11 residues. As DNA, the CDR3 is TGTGCCAGCAGCTTGGGGGGCATTCAGTACTTC. It specifies CASSLGGIQYF.

The J gene is TRBJ1-1, the V gene TRBV6-5; D remains unclear. CDR3 length equals 14 residues. The germline V and J ends were trimmed by 0 bases and 3 bases, with 8 bases remaining between them. Germline CDR1 and CDR2: MNHEY and SVGAGI. The CDR3 protein is CASSYSKGDTEAFF. CDR3 nucleotides: TGTGCCAGCAGTTACTCGAAGGGAGACACTGAAGCTTTCTTT.

The chain joins TRBV6-5 to TRBJ1-2; D remains unclear. The CDR3 has 14 residues. The germline V and J ends were trimmed by 4 bases and 4 bases, with 13 bases remaining between them. CDR1 and CDR2 from the germline V gene are MNHEY and SVGAGI. The CDR3 nucleotides read TGTGCCAGCAGTTCCGAACAGAGCTCCTATGGCTACACCTTC. Residues: CASSSEQSSYGYTF.

This rearrangement joins TRBV11-2 to TRBJ2-3, with TRBD1 identical over 9 bases. The CDR3 extends over 16 amino acids. CDR1 and CDR2 from the germline V gene are SGHAT and FQNNGV. With 3 bases clipped from V and 6 bases from J, the junction kept 10 bases outside the gene matches. CDR3 in DNA: TGTGCCAGCAGCTTGGGAGGGACAGGGAAAAGGGATACGCAGTATTTT. Translation: CASSLGGTGKRDTQYF.

The chain uses TRBV9 and TRBJ1-4; unclear D gene. The CDR3 consists of 17 residues. The V gene's germline CDR1 is SGDLS and CDR2 YYNGEE. V shed 0 bases and J shed 8 bases, with 20 bases lying between them. The CDR3 nucleotides read TGTGCCAGCAGCGTAGAAGGAGATCTGGAGTTGGAAGAAAAACTGTTTTTT. Translating it yields CASSVEGDLELEEKLFF. The variable domain in full, with the rest retrieved from reference TRBV9 and TRBJ1-4, is DSGVTQTPKHLITATGQRVTLRCSPRSGDLSVYWYQQSLDQGLQFLIQYYNGEERAKGNILERFSAQQFPDLHSELNLSSLELGDSALYFCASSVEGDLELEEKLFFGSGTQLSVL.

The CDR3 nucleotides are TGCGCCAGCAGTCAATCAGCACTGGCTAGGCCCCACGAGCAGTACTTC. Its translation: CASSQSALARPHEQYF. The chain has TRBV23-1 and TRBJ2-7; D is unresolved. TRBV23-1 counts as an open reading frame of uncertain function. The CDR3 totals 16 residues. The V end was cut by 0 bases, the J end by 5 bases, with 17 bases between.

Concerning this clone itself: Sequence at one end of the junction differs from germline and may be a read error. This chain uses TRBV27 with TRBJ1-1; TRBD1 is a possible D gene (5 bases). This CDR3 is built from 16 residues. Germline V CDR1 and CDR2: MNHEY, SMNVEV (reference sequence). The CDR3 sequence is CASSFRGPLTNTGAFF. CDR3 DNA sequence: TGTGCCAGCAGTTTTAGGGGTCCCTTAACGAACACTGGAGCTTTCTTT.